One sample yielded the 29 T cell receptor beta chains listed below, sequenced in a study of T cell responses to AZD1222 COVID-19 vaccine. The method was immunoSEQ multiplex PCR; TCRdb's version includes in-frame clones alone and lacks a portion of them. Across about 140,000 clones, the top ten clones capture about 2.2% of the sample. The sample taken for sequencing was peripheral blood. These receptors were taken from an adult in good health.

The chain carries TRBV7-2 and TRBJ1-1; maybe TRBD1 (6 bases). CDR3 size: 13 residues. Germline-derived CDR1 and CDR2 are SGHTA and FQGNSA. Trimming pared 5 bases from V and 8 bases from J, leaving 15 bases between. CDR3 DNA sequence: TGTGCCAGCAGCCTAGGAGGGGGGCTGGAAGCTTTCTTT. This sequence encodes CASSLGGGLEAFF.

Turning to this clone: Other nucleotide sequences from this sample produce the same CDR3. The V and J genes are TRBV19 and TRBJ1-5; D unclear. The V and J ends lost 3 bases and 2 bases respectively, with 5 bases between them. Germline V gives CDR1 LNHDA, CDR2 SQIVND (reference sequence). The CDR3 totals 13 residues. The CDR3 region is CASSIGGNQPQHF. Here the CDR3 DNA reads TGTGCCAGTAGTATCGGTGGCAATCAGCCCCAGCATTTT.

The CDR3 reads CASSWTGWNYGYTF. The CDR3 nucleotides are TGTGCCAGCAGTTGGACAGGATGGAACTATGGCTACACCTTC. V is TRBV6-5 and J is TRBJ1-2, with 7 bases that match TRBD1. Germline V gives CDR1 MNHEY, CDR2 SVGAGI. This CDR3 comprises 14 residues. Germline trimming cut 4 bases from V and 2 bases from J; bases unmatched to any gene: 4.

The CDR3 coding sequence is TGTGCCAGCAGACTCAAATGGGACACCTACGAGCAGTACTTC. Amino acid sequence: CASRLKWDTYEQYF. This chain joins TRBV11-2 and TRBJ2-7; possibly TRBD1 for D (6 bases). Between the trimmed V and J ends, which lost 6 bases and 2 bases, there was a span of 14 bases. The CDR3 sequence is 14 residues long. CDR1 and CDR2 from the germline V gene are SGHAT and FQNNGV. The full variable domain, in which reference TRBV11-2 and TRBJ2-7 provide the parts outside the CDR3, is EAGVAQSPRYKIIEKRQSVAFWCNPISGHATLYWYQQILGQGPKLLIQFQNNGVVDDSQLPKDRFSAERLKGVDSTLKIQPAKLEDSAVYLCASRLKWDTYEQYFGPGTRLTVT.

This chain links TRBV7-3 with TRBJ2-2; 8 bases fit TRBD1. Germline V CDR1 and CDR2: SGHTA, FQGTGA. Trimming at V came to 4 bases and at J to 6 bases, leaving 10 bases not matched to a gene. The length of the CDR3 is 16 residues. CDR3 in amino acids: CASSSQDRVGAGELFF. The CDR3 nucleotides are TGTGCCAGCAGCTCCCAGGACAGGGTGGGGGCCGGGGAGCTGTTTTTT.

The rearrangement links TRBV7-2 to TRBJ1-3; perhaps TRBD1 as D (6 bases). The CDR3 length is 13 residues. Germline CDR1 SGHTA, CDR2 FQGNSA. The V end was cut by 1 base, the J end by 6 bases, with 7 bases between. In nucleotides, the CDR3 is TGTGCCAGCAGCTTAGGACAGGCAAACACCATATATTTT. Translated, it gives CASSLGQANTIYF.

This chain connects TRBV6-6 to TRBJ2-1; TRBD2 agrees at 9 bases. Losses at the gene ends were 7 bases for V and 14 bases for J; bases not matched to a gene: 12. From germline, CDR1 is MNHNY and CDR2 SVGAGI (reference sequence). The CDR3 totals 13 residues. The CDR3 coding sequence is TGTGCCAGCACCCGAGAGCGGGGGGCTGTCGAGTTCTTC. This sequence encodes CASTRERGAVEFF.

V usage is TRBV5-1 and J usage is TRBJ2-3, with 12 bases matching TRBD2. CDR3 length: 16 residues. CDR1 SGHRS and CDR2 YFSETQ come from the germline V gene. J was trimmed by 1 base and V by 4 bases; bases with no gene match: 4. CDR3 residues: CASSTTSGGGTDTQYF. In nucleotides, the CDR3 is TGCGCCAGCAGCACGACTAGCGGGGGTGGCACAGATACGCAGTATTTT.

J is TRBJ1-1 and V is TRBV11-1, with 10 positions matching TRBD1. V dropped 5 bases and J dropped 12; count of bases not matched to a gene: 9. The V gene's germline CDR1 is SGHAT and CDR2 FQDESV (reference sequence). The CDR3 has 13 amino acids. This CDR3 is CASSIGTGEYSFF. The CDR3 DNA is TGTGCCAGCAGCATCGGGACAGGGGAATATTCTTTCTTT.

V gene TRBV6-6 combines with J gene TRBJ2-7; D perhaps matches TRBD1 (5 bases). The CDR3 covers 13 residues. Germline V CDR1 and CDR2: MNHNY, SVGAGI (reference sequence). The V gene lost 4 bases and the J gene lost 3 bases, with 10 bases spanning the gap. The CDR3, as DNA: TGTGCCAGCAGTTCCATCGACAGCTACGAGCAGTACTTC. This encodes CASSSIDSYEQYF.

The gene calls are TRBV6-1 and TRBJ1-1; D is undetermined. Trimming took off 1 base at V and 3 bases at J, with 6 bases between the two ends. In germline, CDR1 is MNHNS, CDR2 SASEGT. This CDR3 is 13 amino acids long. The CDR3 DNA sequence: TGTGCCAGCAGTGAAGGGGTGGACACTGAAGCTTTCTTT. This translates into CASSEGVDTEAFF.

This chain joins TRBV9 and TRBJ1-1, with unresolved D. CDR3 length: 14 residues. Germline assignment: CDR1 SGDLS and CDR2 YYNGEE. The germline V and J ends were trimmed by 0 bases and 4 bases, with 10 bases remaining between them. CDR3 nucleotide sequence: TGTGCCAGCAGCGTAGTGGGAGGGTCCACTGAAGCTTTCTTT. Protein product: CASSVVGGSTEAFF.

The rearrangement joins TRBV2 to TRBJ1-5, with 11 bases that match TRBD1. The V segment lost 7 bases and the J segment 7 bases; nucleotides outside the gene matches: 12. This CDR3 is 16 amino acids long. CDR1 is SNHLY and CDR2 is FYNNEI in the germline V gene. The CDR3 loop is CASTINAGTGGQPQHF. CDR3 nucleotides: TGTGCCAGCACCATAAACGCCGGGACAGGGGGACAGCCCCAGCATTTT.

The V gene is TRBV9, the J gene TRBJ2-3, with 9 bases lining up with TRBD2. The germline gives CDR1 SGDLS, CDR2 YYNGEE. CDR3 length: 18 residues. The ends lost 4 bases at V and 3 bases at J; junction bases unmatched: 15. CDR3 sequence: CASSPALQAGGVTDTQYF. DNA of the CDR3: TGTGCCAGCAGCCCAGCCCTCCAGGCGGGGGGGGTTACAGATACGCAGTATTTT.

The rearrangement links TRBV6-5 to TRBJ2-7; D gene unclear. Germline V gene sequence: CDR1 MNHEY, CDR2 SVGAGI. This CDR3 spans 15 amino acids. Trimming removed 5 bases from V and 3 bases from J, with 17 bases in between. The CDR3 loop is CASSPYGSRLYEQYF. The CDR3 bases are TGTGCCAGCAGTCCATACGGCAGCCGCCTCTACGAGCAGTACTTC.

This chain connects TRBV5-4 to TRBJ1-2; a weak D match, TRBD1 (5 bases). The CDR3 covers 13 residues. Germline V lookup: CDR1 SGHNT, CDR2 YYREEE (reference sequence). V was cut by 3 bases and J by 4 bases, with 10 bases left in between. The CDR3 DNA follows: TGTGCCAGCAGCTCCGACAGCCTCTATGGCTACACCTTC. It is translated as CASSSDSLYGYTF.

The chain is built from TRBV5-4 and TRBJ2-5, with 12 positions matching TRBD2. J lost 3 bases, V lost 4 bases, and 7 bases had no gene match. Germline-derived CDR1 and CDR2 are SGHNT and YYREEE (reference sequence). This CDR3 spans 16 amino acids. The CDR3 is CASSDPTSGGEETQYF. CDR3 DNA: TGTGCCAGCAGCGACCCGACTAGCGGGGGTGAAGAGACCCAGTACTTC.

V and J are TRBV5-1 and TRBJ1-2; D gene uncertain. CDR1 is SGHRS, CDR2 YFSETQ, per germline. The CDR3 is 13 amino acids. The V end lost 5 bases, the J end lost 9 bases, and 17 bases lay between the germline ends. The CDR3 DNA sequence: TGCGCCAGCAGGGAAGTTCTCGCCTGGAGCTACACCTTC. It codes for CASREVLAWSYTF.

V and J are TRBV19 and TRBJ1-5; D is perhaps TRBD1 (6 bases). CDR1 is LNHDA and CDR2 is SQIVND in the germline V gene (reference sequence). Trimming left V 1 base short and J 9 bases short, with 13 bases between. This CDR3 has 14 residues. CDR3 coding DNA: TGTGCCAGTAGTATAGGTGGGGGGGCGAGGCCCCAGCATTTT. As protein: CASSIGGGARPQHF.

The chain carries TRBV28 and TRBJ2-1, with D unresolved. The length of the CDR3 is 15 residues. Germline assignment: CDR1 MDHEN and CDR2 SYDVKM. Trimming removed 1 base at V and 8 bases at J, with 15 bases between. CDR3 nucleotides: TGTGCCAGCAGTTTATCGGGTTCCCTGGGTGATGAGCAGTTCTTC. Its translation is CASSLSGSLGDEQFF.

The V and J genes are TRBV7-2 and TRBJ1-4, with 7 bases that match TRBD1. The CDR3 contains 15 residues. Trimming at V came to 0 bases and at J to 2 bases, leaving 0 bases not matched to a gene. Germline CDR1 reads SGHTA; CDR2 reads FQGNSA. CDR3 sequence: CASSLARGTNEKLFF. In DNA form, the CDR3 reads TGTGCCAGCAGCTTAGCCAGGGGGACTAATGAAAAACTGTTTTTT.

The chain joins TRBV4-2 to TRBJ1-2, with TRBD1 matching over 12 bases. Germline V lookup: CDR1 LGHNA, CDR2 YNFKEQ. The CDR3 consists of 16 residues. Trimming cost V 0 bases and J 6 bases; bases outside gene matches: 5. DNA for the CDR3: TGTGCCAGCAGCCAAGACCCGGGACAGGGGGCGAATGGCTACACCTTC. Translating it yields CASSQDPGQGANGYTF.

This chain joins TRBV9 and TRBJ2-1; 13 nucleotides match TRBD2. Germline V gene sequence: CDR1 SGDLS, CDR2 YYNGEE. CDR3 length: 15 amino acids. J gave up 5 bases and V 3 bases, and 2 bases lay outside the gene matches. DNA of the CDR3: TGTGCCAGCAGCGCCGGACTAGCGGGGGACAATGAGCAGTTCTTC. Encoded protein: CASSAGLAGDNEQFF.

The rearrangement uses TRBV19 and TRBJ1-5, with a possible D match to TRBD1 (5 bases). The V end was cut by 4 bases, the J end by 0 bases, with 13 bases between. From germline, CDR1 is LNHDA and CDR2 SQIVND (reference sequence). The CDR3 contains 16 residues. The CDR3 loop reads CASSTADSHSNQPQHF. CDR3 coding DNA: TGTGCCAGTAGTACCGCCGACAGCCATAGCAATCAGCCCCAGCATTTT.

This rearrangement joins TRBV10-3 to TRBJ2-1; no definite D call. The CDR3 consists of 13 residues. V dropped 3 bases and J dropped 2 bases, with 5 bases sitting between them. The germline gives CDR1 ENHRY, CDR2 SYGVKD. DNA of the CDR3: TGTGCCATCAGTGACCCAACCTACAATGAGCAGTTCTTC. Its protein is CAISDPTYNEQFF.

The rearrangement uses TRBV6-6 and TRBJ1-1; TRBD1 aligns across 7 bases. The CDR3 length is 14 residues. The junction had 6 bases not matched to a gene; V was cut back by 6 bases and J by 2 bases. Looked up from germline, CDR1 is MNHNY and CDR2 is SVGAGI (reference sequence). The CDR3 region is CASSPGQTNTEAFF. In DNA, the CDR3 is TGTGCCAGCAGCCCGGGACAGACAAACACTGAAGCTTTCTTT.

A word on this clone: Different DNA sequences within this sample yield the same CDR3. The chain couples TRBV18 to TRBJ2-5; 8 bases line up with TRBD1. Germline CDR1 and CDR2: KGHSH and LQKENI. This CDR3 comprises 15 residues. With V trimmed by 1 base and J by 4 bases, 5 bases remained unmatched. The CDR3 DNA reads as TGTGCCAGCTCACCACGTCAGGGGGCTGGAGAGACCCAGTACTTC. Amino acids: CASSPRQGAGETQYF.

The chain employs TRBV14 and TRBJ1-2; D is uncertain. This CDR3 spans 13 amino acids. V was pared by 2 bases and J by 6 bases, with 10 bases between. Germline lookup yields CDR1 SGHDN and CDR2 FVKESK. The CDR3 loop reads CASSQQSFDGYTF. The CDR3 nucleotides are TGTGCCAGCAGCCAACAGTCTTTCGATGGCTACACCTTC.

This chain links TRBV6-2 or TRBV6-3 with TRBJ2-5; 13 bases align to TRBD2. The ends lost 4 bases at V and 5 bases at J; junction bases unmatched: 4. CDR3 length: 15 amino acids. The germline V gene encodes CDR1 MNHEY and CDR2 SVGEGT. The CDR3 DNA follows: TGTGCCAGCAGTTTCGGGACTAGCGGGGTGGAGACCCAGTACTTC. Protein sequence: CASSFGTSGVETQYF.